A selection of T cell receptor beta chains follows, all from one sample in a study of T cell changes during pregnancy in multiple sclerosis. Sequencing used immunoSEQ multiplex PCR; TCRdb keeps in-frame clones, though not all of them. The sample carries about 42,000 clones, 87% recorded once. This sample comprised CD4+ T cells from peripheral blood mononuclear cells, obtained after pregnancy. These receptors were collected from a female donor with multiple sclerosis, enrolled in a pregnancy study. The CDR3 runs from the conserved cysteine through the conserved F or W. A D gene is named only where the DNA matches it firmly. Some rows have no size entry. The others give once, few or many, or a class for an expanded clone.

.	.	TRBV6-5	TRBJ1-2	CASCDRPSYGYTF	TGTGCCAGCTGTGACAGGCCCAGCTATGGCTACACCTTC
.	.	TRBV30	TRBJ1-5	CAWSDIGTNQPQHF	TGTGCCTGGAGTGATATTGGGACAAATCAGCCCCAGCATTTT
.	few	TRBV19	TRBJ2-7	CASSNDREAYEQYF	TGTGCCAGTAGTAACGACAGGGAGGCCTACGAGCAGTACTTC
.	.	TRBV6-5	TRBJ1-1	CASSQRRGLTEAFF	TGTGCCAGCAGTCAGCGGAGGGGTCTGACTGAAGCTTTCTTT
.	.	TRBV19	TRBJ1-2	CASSLLTDFNYGYTF	TGTGCCAGTAGTTTGTTGACAGACTTTAACTATGGCTACACCTTC
TRBD2	.	TRBV29-1	TRBJ2-1	CSAGLAGGSSYNEQFF	TGCAGCGCGGGCCTAGCGGGGGGCTCCTCCTACAATGAGCAGTTCTTC
TRBD1	.	TRBV28	TRBJ1-2	CASQGAVYGYTF	TGTGCCAGTCAGGGGGCGGTCTATGGCTACACCTTC
TRBD1	.	TRBV18	TRBJ1-5	CASSPRTGTLHQPQHF	TGTGCCAGCTCCCCGCGGACAGGGACGTTGCATCAGCCCCAGCATTTT
TRBD1	.	TRBV5-4	TRBJ1-4	CASSSGGTTNEKLFF	TGTGCCAGCAGTTCAGGGGGGACAACTAATGAAAAACTGTTTTTT
.	.	TRBV6-1	TRBJ2-3	CASSEVGAITDTQYF	TGTGCCAGCAGTGAAGTTGGGGCCATCACAGATACGCAGTATTTT
.	.	TRBV7-6	TRBJ2-5	CASSLESPGSFKTQYF	TGTGCCAGCAGCTTAGAATCTCCGGGATCTTTTAAGACCCAGTACTTC
TRBD1	.	TRBV4-3	TRBJ1-6	CASSQDPFGTAPNPLHF	TGCGCCAGCAGCCAAGACCCCTTTGGGACAGCTCCTAATCCCCTCCACTTT
TRBD1	.	TRBV9	TRBJ1-5	CASSSLGTGGVSNQPQHF	TGTGCCAGCAGCTCCCTAGGGACAGGGGGTGTTAGCAATCAGCCCCAGCATTTT
.	.	TRBV9	TRBJ1-6	CASNRRGQASPLHF	TGTGCCAGCAACCGAAGGGGCCAGGCTTCACCCCTCCACTTT
TRBD1	.	TRBV7-7	TRBJ2-7	CASSLERGQGPYEQYF	TGTGCTAGCAGCTTAGAGAGAGGACAGGGGCCCTACGAGCAGTACTTC
.	.	TRBV11-3	TRBJ2-3	CASSLGPGDTQYF	TGTGCCAGCAGCTTAGGGCCTGGAGATACGCAGTATTTT
TRBD1	.	TRBV6-5	TRBJ1-1	CASSPGQGKNTEAFF	TGTGCCAGCAGTCCCGGACAGGGGAAGAACACTGAAGCTTTCTTT
TRBD2	.	TRBV9	TRBJ2-3	CASSVIAGGPTDTQYF	TGTGCCAGCAGCGTAATAGCGGGGGGGCCCACAGATACGCAGTATTTT
.	.	TRBV7-2	TRBJ2-1	CASSSTYSSYNEQFF	TGTGCCAGCAGCTCGACTTATAGCTCCTACAATGAGCAGTTCTTC
.	.	TRBV7-6	TRBJ1-3	CASSPREPGNTIYF	TGTGCCAGCAGCCCCCGCGAACCTGGAAACACCATATATTTT
TRBD2	few	TRBV4-3	TRBJ2-3	CASSQEWIGGGGTQRDTQYF	TGCGCCAGCAGCCAAGAGTGGATCGGTGGCGGGGGGACCCAAAGGGATACGCAGTATTTT
.	.	TRBV6-5	TRBJ1-1	CASSYSYRDTEAFF	TGTGCCAGCAGTTACTCGTACAGGGACACTGAAGCTTTCTTT
TRBD2	.	TRBV7-9	TRBJ2-1	CASSLGLAGEFF	TGTGCCAGCAGCTTAGGCCTAGCGGGCGAGTTCTTC
.	.	TRBV10-3	TRBJ2-1	CAISESRNEQFF	TGTGCCATCAGTGAGTCGCGCAATGAGCAGTTCTTC